These 13 T cell receptor beta chains share one sample of origin, sequenced in a study of blood T cell repertoires in COVID-19. Sequenced by immunoSEQ multiplex PCR; TCRdb stores in-frame clones only, minus some. Here the sample spans about 440,000 clones, about 90% being singletons. Sequencing was carried out using PBMCs or T cells enriched from blood (not recorded which). The receptors derive from a man between 18 and 29 years old who had recovered from COVID-19.

J is TRBJ1-4 and V is TRBV9; D remains ambiguous. This CDR3 contains 15 residues. Looked up from germline, CDR1 is SGDLS and CDR2 is YYNGEE. The V and J ends lost 0 bases and 0 bases respectively, with 6 bases between them. The CDR3 here is CASSVDPATNEKLFF. The CDR3, as DNA: TGTGCCAGCAGCGTAGATCCCGCAACTAATGAAAAACTGTTTTTT.

The rearrangement joins TRBV27 to TRBJ2-1, with 9 positions matching TRBD2. This CDR3 comprises 17 residues. Unmatched junction bases numbered 4, after V lost 0 bases and J lost 1 base. Germline V lookup: CDR1 MNHEY, CDR2 SMNVEV (reference sequence). In DNA, the CDR3 is TGTGCCAGCAGTTTATCGCCTAGCGGGACGTCCTACAATGAGCAGTTCTTC. Translating it yields CASSLSPSGTSYNEQFF.

As for this clone: Additional DNA sequences in this sample encode the identical CDR3. The chain joins TRBV19 to TRBJ2-2; D gene unclear. The V and J ends lost 1 base and 5 bases respectively, with 5 bases between them. Germline CDR1 reads LNHDA; CDR2 reads SQIVND (reference sequence). This CDR3 spans 13 amino acids. CDR3 residues: CASSIGGTGELFF. For the CDR3, the DNA is TGTGCCAGTAGTATAGGCGGAACCGGGGAGCTGTTTTTT.

The chain employs TRBV5-6 and TRBJ1-2; tentative D call: TRBD1 (6 bases). The V end lost 5 bases, the J end lost 5 bases, and 13 bases lay between the germline ends. Germline loops: CDR1 SGHDT, CDR2 YYEEEE. The CDR3 has 13 residues. In DNA, the CDR3 is TGTGCCAGCAGTGGACAGATTTCATATGGCTACACCTTC. This translates into CASSGQISYGYTF.

The gene calls are TRBV2 and TRBJ1-3; D call uncertain. This CDR3 has 15 amino acids. The germline V gene encodes CDR1 SNHLY and CDR2 FYNNEI. V was trimmed by 6 bases and J by 0 bases, leaving 12 bases between them. The CDR3 protein is CASRVDLSSGNTIYF. The CDR3 DNA reads TGTGCCAGCAGGGTGGACTTAAGCTCTGGAAACACCATATATTTT.

The gene calls are TRBV7-9 and TRBJ1-1, with D perhaps TRBD1 (6 bases). CDR1 SEHNR and CDR2 FQNEAQ come from the germline V gene (reference sequence). Trimming took 3 bases from V and 11 from J, leaving 7 bases between them. This CDR3 is 10 amino acids long. The DNA of the CDR3 is TGTGCCAGCAGCTTGGGGGCGGCTTTCTTT. Residues: CASSLGAAFF.

The genes are TRBV27 and TRBJ2-7; the match to TRBD2 covers 8 bases. CDR1 is MNHEY, CDR2 SMNVEV, per germline (reference sequence). The CDR3 consists of 15 residues. Trimming took 2 bases from V and 5 from J; bases not matched to a gene: 8. Here the CDR3 DNA reads TGTGCCAGCAGTTTAGGGCTAGCGGGTTTTCACGAGCAGTACTTC. Translated, it gives CASSLGLAGFHEQYF.

The chain recombines TRBV27 with TRBJ1-1; perhaps TRBD1 as D (5 bases). From germline, CDR1 is MNHEY and CDR2 SMNVEV (reference sequence). The CDR3 is made up of 13 amino acids. Trimming took 4 bases from V and 5 from J, leaving 11 bases between them. This CDR3 reads CASSSQGLTEAFF. As DNA, the CDR3 is TGTGCCAGCAGTTCCCAGGGTCTAACTGAAGCTTTCTTT.

This chain connects TRBV28 to TRBJ1-5, with a tentative D call TRBD1 (5 bases). Trimming stripped 7 bases from V and 5 bases from J, with 15 bases between. Germline CDR1 is MDHEN and CDR2 is SYDVKM. This CDR3 has 14 amino acids. The DNA of the CDR3 is TGTGCCAGCACCACCGACGGGACTTATCAGCCCCAGCATTTT. Translation: CASTTDGTYQPQHF.

This rearrangement joins TRBV11-3 to TRBJ2-7; 8 nucleotides align to TRBD1. This CDR3 contains 14 residues. J gave up 5 bases and V 5 bases, and 8 bases lay outside the gene matches. The germline gives CDR1 SGHNT, CDR2 YENEEA. The CDR3 protein is CASSPGQGSHEQYF. In nucleotides, the CDR3 is TGTGCCAGCAGCCCCGGACAGGGTAGCCACGAGCAGTACTTC.

V and J are TRBV3-1 (or the pseudogene TRBV3-2) and TRBJ1-3, with D possibly matching TRBD1 (5 bases). The length of the CDR3 is 14 residues. Trimming removed 4 bases from V and 4 bases from J, with 11 bases in between. Germline V gene sequence: CDR1 LGHDT, CDR2 YNNKEL (reference sequence). The CDR3, as DNA: TGTGCCAGCAGCCCCCCAGGGTTCGGAAACACCATATATTTT. Amino acids: CASSPPGFGNTIYF.

The chain is built from TRBV12-3 or TRBV12-4 and TRBJ2-1; 8 bases align to TRBD1. With 6 bases clipped from V and 7 bases from J, the junction kept 5 bases outside the gene matches. The CDR3 is made up of 13 amino acids. The DNA for the CDR3 is TGTGCCAGCAGGGCAGGGGGCAATAATGAGCAGTTCTTC. This gives the protein CASRAGGNNEQFF.

The V and J genes are TRBV2 and TRBJ1-1; D is possibly TRBD1 (5 bases). CDR1 is SNHLY and CDR2 is FYNNEI in the germline V gene. The CDR3 sequence is 17 residues long. Trimming removed 2 bases at V and 0 bases at J, with 16 bases between. The DNA of the CDR3 is TGTGCCAGCAGTGAAATCTGGGCCAGGGCTCTGAACACTGAAGCTTTCTTT. The encoded protein is CASSEIWARALNTEAFF. The full variable domain, its missing parts supplied by reference TRBV2 and TRBJ1-1, is EPEVTQTPSHQVTQMGQEVILRCVPISNHLYFYWYRQILGQKVEFLVSFYNNEISEKSEIFDDQFSVERPDGSNFTLKIRSTKLEDSAMYFCASSEIWARALNTEAFFGQGTRLTVV.